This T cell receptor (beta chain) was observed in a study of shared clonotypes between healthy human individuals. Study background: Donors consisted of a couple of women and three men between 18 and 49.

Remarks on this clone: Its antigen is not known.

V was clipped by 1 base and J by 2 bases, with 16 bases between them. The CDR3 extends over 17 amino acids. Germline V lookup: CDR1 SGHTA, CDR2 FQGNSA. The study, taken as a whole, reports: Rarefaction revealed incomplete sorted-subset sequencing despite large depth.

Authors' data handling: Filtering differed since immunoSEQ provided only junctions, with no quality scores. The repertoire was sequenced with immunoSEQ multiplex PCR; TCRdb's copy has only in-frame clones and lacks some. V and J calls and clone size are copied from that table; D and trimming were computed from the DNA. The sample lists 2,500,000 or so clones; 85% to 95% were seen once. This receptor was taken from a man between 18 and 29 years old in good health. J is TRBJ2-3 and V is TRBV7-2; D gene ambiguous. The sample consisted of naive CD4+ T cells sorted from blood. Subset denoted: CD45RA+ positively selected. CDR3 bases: TGTGCCAGCAGCTTAGGTGCCAGGAAGGGCTTCACAGATACGCAGTATTTT. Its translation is CASSLGARKGFTDTQYF.